This T cell receptor (beta chain) was found in a study of molecular identifiers for immune sequencing clone quantification. Study-wide background: Across replicate runs, RNA obtained from about 21,000 or 97,000 naive CD8 cells was divided into five, with four undergoing sequencing.

Study findings and constraints: Naive cells had under 1% of molecules in clones above 20 RNA copies, effectors over 99%.

This clonotype was recorded many times. Its target is unknown. The CDR3 spans 14 residues. The ends were cut back, 5 bases at V and 5 bases at J, with 15 bases in the middle. The germline V gene encodes CDR1 SEHNR and CDR2 FQNEAQ (reference sequence). Sorting was used to obtain naive CD8 T cells (CD8+CD4-CCR7+CD45RA+). TCRdb re-derived calls from the PCR reads in MiXCR, one entry per CDR3 protein. The table lists 40,000 to 45,000 distinct CDR3 sequences, about 19% of them singletons. This sequence originates from a human donor in good health. Some libraries in this study had Jurkat cell RNA spiked in. The specimen was naive CD8+ T cells from blood, with Jurkat cell RNA spiked in. The subset: FACS-sorted CD8+CD4-CCR7+CD45RA+ naive T cells. This chain connects TRBV7-9 to TRBJ1-1, with D possibly matching TRBD1 (5 bases). The CDR3 sequence: CASSPTNDRTEAFF. The CDR3 DNA reads as TGTGCCAGCAGCCCGACGAATGACAGAACTGAAGCTTTCTTT.